This T cell receptor (beta chain) was documented in a study of T cells in Graves' hyperthyroidism and ophthalmopathy. Findings and limits, study-wide: The model forecast ophthalmopathy, anticipating it by a median roughly 6.5 months before onset. In blood, most of the thyroid clonotypes expanded above 0.001 were also present. In the analysis, a 13 V-J model separated ophthalmopathy from stable hyperthyroidism.

In this sample, this clonotype turned up a few times. Its antigen is currently unknown. It was RNA transcripts that yielded the amplified TCR beta CDR3 regions. A first-round RT-PCR of the TCR CDR3 used the HTBI primer set. One entry per CDR3 protein results from TCRdb running MiXCR on the multiplex PCR reads. The sample includes approximately 560,000 distinct CDR3 sequences, more than 45% seen only once; the top ten take just over 8%. The sample taken for sequencing was peripheral blood or thyroid tissue (not recorded which). This clonotype originated in a woman aged 18-35 years with Graves' hyperthyroidism.

CDR3 sequence reads: CASSTGWYQETQYF. As DNA, the CDR3 is TGTGCCAGCAGCACCGGATGGTACCAAGAGACCCAGTACTTC. The chain links TRBV11-2 to TRBJ2-5; no definite D call. The V end lost 5 bases, the J end lost 0 bases, and 10 bases lay between the germline ends. Germline V CDR1 and CDR2: SGHAT, FQNNGV. The CDR3 is 14 amino acids.